This TCR beta chain was sequenced during a study of neoadjuvant anti-PD-1 for oral cavity cancer. The overall study: Patients without progression received a fourth nivolumab dose around day 43, then surgical resection on days 50-56.

Time point indicated: after neoadjuvant nivolumab, at surgical resection. This CDR3 region has 15 residues. CDR1 and CDR2 from the germline V gene are LNHDA and SQIVND (reference sequence). V shed 3 bases and J 4 bases; nucleotides not matched to a gene: 0. Only in-frame clones appear in the TCRdb table, and some are missing; sequencing was by immunoSEQ multiplex PCR. The data contain about 9,900 clones, 64% of them singletons. The clonotype originates from a person aged 40 to 85 with oral cavity squamous cell carcinoma. V and J are TRBV19 and TRBJ2-5; 15 nucleotides line up with TRBD2. Sequencing used PBMCs, obtained after nivolumab (anti-PD-1) treatment. This CDR3 reads CASSMGLAGGETQYF. For the CDR3, the DNA is TGTGCCAGTAGTATGGGACTAGCGGGGGGAGAGACCCAGTACTTC.